The T cell receptor beta chain described here comes from a study of OX40 agonist ivuxolimab in advanced cancers. TCRdb's copy holds only in-frame clones and misses some; the assay was immunoSEQ multiplex PCR. This table holds approximately 43,000 clones, about 86% found once. The CDR3 has 15 residues. V gave up 4 bases and J gave up 1 base, with 12 bases separating them. Germline CDR1 is LNHDA and CDR2 is SQIVND (reference sequence). This clone was recorded a few times. No antigen is known for it. Study results and caveats: The authors did not determine the antigen specificity of the expanded peripheral T cells. Clonal expansion from baseline to week 6 occurred in both CD4+ and CD8+ T cells.

Systemic immunosuppression or a history of autoimmune disease excluded patients. With baseline, cycle 4 day 1, and cycle 7 day 1 as timepoints, blood was sampled. This TCR derives from an adult with an advanced solid tumor such as melanoma, head and neck, liver or kidney cancer. The V call is TRBV19, the J call TRBJ2-3; D is uncertain. Material: CD4+ or CD8+ T cells sorted from blood, obtained in a trial of the OX40 agonist ivuxolimab. Here the CDR3 DNA reads TGTGCCAGTAGTACCTCTAGAGCTGGCACAGATACGCAGTATTTT. As protein: CASSTSRAGTDTQYF.